This passage covers 12 T cell receptor beta chains from one sample sequenced in a study of T-cell memory formation after mild COVID-19 (dated by TCRdb to the early 2020s). The receptor library was made with 5' RACE. Instrument used: Illumina NovaSeq 6000. TCRdb ran its own pipeline on the public reads, namely fastp trimming at Q25 and MiXCR clone calling, and kept in-frame beta chains. Each entry merges the rows of one CDR3 protein and shows their most common DNA and genes. This sample is represented by 350,000 to 450,000 distinct CDR3 sequences; around an eighth of them were singletons. The top ten clonotypes cover about 22% of the sample. Sample: PBMCs or a T cell subset sorted from them (not recorded which). The receptors derive from a man younger than 35 who had mild COVID-19 (a few samples of this study predate the infection). The sample titles of this study are shuffled in the database, so cell type and time point are left out; the donor was told from shared clones.

The chain is built from TRBV12-3 or TRBV12-4 and TRBJ2-3, with unresolved D. This CDR3 comprises 13 residues. Trimming shortened V by 2 bases and J by 4 bases, and 7 bases separated the two germline ends. CDR3 bases: TGTGCCAGCAGTTTACCCTACTCAGATACGCAGTATTTT. Protein product: CASSLPYSDTQYF.

The chain employs TRBV20-1 and TRBJ2-1; 7 positions match TRBD1. V shed 6 bases, J shed 7 bases, and the junction held 6 bases outside the gene matches. Germline V gives CDR1 DFQATT, CDR2 SNEGSKA (reference sequence). The CDR3 length is 12 residues. The CDR3 DNA follows: TGCAGTGCGGGACAGCGTGATAATGAGCAGTTCTTC. Translating it yields CSAGQRDNEQFF.

There are a few counts of this clonotype. The chain is built from TRBV6-5 and TRBJ2-5; 9 nucleotides agree with TRBD2. This CDR3 spans 17 amino acids. The germline CDR1 and CDR2 sequences are MNHEY and SVGAGI. The V gene end was trimmed by 2 bases and the J gene end by 4 bases; junction bases not matched to a gene: 11. CDR3 protein: CASSYLVAGGPRETQYF. CDR3 coding DNA: TGTGCCAGCAGTTACCTGGTGGCGGGGGGGCCCCGAGAGACCCAGTACTTC.

This clonotype has only a few counts. The gene calls are TRBV5-1 and TRBJ2-2; no definite D call. The germline V gene encodes CDR1 SGHRS and CDR2 YFSETQ. CDR3 length: 13 residues. Trimming cost V 8 bases and J 1 base, with 9 bases left between them. The CDR3 loop is CASYWGNTGELFF. CDR3 sequence (DNA): TGCGCCAGTTATTGGGGGAACACCGGGGAGCTGTTTTTT.

J is TRBJ2-7 and V is TRBV28; weak D call: TRBD1 (5 bases). The CDR3 runs 16 residues. Trimming left V 1 base short and J 1 base short, with 14 bases between. Germline loops: CDR1 MDHEN, CDR2 SYDVKM. The CDR3 bases are TGTGCCAGCAGTTTATCTAACCTCGACAGATCCTACGAGCAGTACGTC. Protein: CASSLSNLDRSYEQYV.

This clonotype appeared many times. The chain couples TRBV3-1 to TRBJ2-1; D may be TRBD1 or TRBD2 (5 bases each). Trimming removed 0 bases at V and 6 bases at J, with 15 bases between. The CDR3 is 16 amino acids. Per germline, CDR1 LGHDT and CDR2 YNNKEL (reference sequence). In nucleotides, the CDR3 is TGTGCCAGCAGCCAAGATTTGGGGGTCCCTTTCAATGAGCAGTTCTTC. Its protein is CASSQDLGVPFNEQFF.

This clonotype was counted between two and nine times. The genes are TRBV6-5 and TRBJ2-7, with D unclear. V was pared by 6 bases and J by 0 bases, with 9 bases between. In germline, CDR1 is MNHEY, CDR2 SVGAGI. The CDR3 totals 13 residues. The CDR3 region is CASRRSPSYEQYF. CDR3 nucleotide sequence: TGTGCCAGCAGGAGGAGTCCCTCCTACGAGCAGTACTTC.

This clonotype was seen a few times. The rearrangement uses TRBV6-6 and TRBJ2-3; the match to TRBD1 covers 10 bases. CDR1 and CDR2 (germline): MNHNY, SVGAGI (reference sequence). J lost 0 bases, V lost 5 bases, and 2 bases had no gene match. The CDR3 sequence is 15 residues long. The CDR3 reads CASSGQGGSTDTQYF. DNA for the CDR3: TGTGCCAGCAGTGGACAGGGGGGCAGCACAGATACGCAGTATTTT.

The genes are TRBV12-3 or TRBV12-4 and TRBJ2-1; 7 bases align to TRBD2. The CDR3 has 15 residues. With V trimmed by 8 bases and J by 2 bases, 9 bases remained unmatched. The CDR3 reads CASLGIAGAYNEQFF. The CDR3 nucleotides read TGTGCCAGCCTCGGTATTGCGGGGGCCTACAATGAGCAGTTCTTC.

This chain links TRBV7-3 with TRBJ2-1; TRBD1 agrees at 12 bases. With 5 bases clipped from V and 7 bases from J, the junction kept 9 bases outside the gene matches. This CDR3 is 16 amino acids long. Germline CDR1 and CDR2: SGHTA and FQGTGA. The CDR3 sequence is CASSPGDRGQRNEQFF. CDR3 nucleotide sequence: TGTGCCAGCAGCCCCGGGGACAGGGGGCAAAGGAATGAGCAGTTCTTC.

V gene TRBV7-9 combines with J gene TRBJ1-1; TRBD1 agrees at 9 bases. CDR3 length: 17 amino acids. V shed 0 bases, J shed 3 bases, and the junction held 8 bases outside the gene matches. Germline lookup yields CDR1 SEHNR and CDR2 FQNEAQ (reference sequence). This CDR3 reads CASSLAKNRGRYTEAFF. CDR3 in DNA: TGTGCCAGCAGCTTAGCTAAAAACAGGGGGCGATACACTGAAGCTTTCTTT.

This clonotype was seen more than once but under ten times. The rearrangement uses TRBV10-3 and TRBJ1-1; 7 positions agree with TRBD1. The V segment lost 5 bases and the J segment 4 bases; nucleotides outside the gene matches: 10. The CDR3 loop spans 15 amino acids. CDR1 and CDR2 from the germline V gene are ENHRY and SYGVKD. Written as DNA, the CDR3 is TGTGCCATCAGTACCACCCAGGGGGGCGGCACTGAAGCTTTCTTT. Protein sequence: CAISTTQGGGTEAFF.